This TCR beta chain was identified in a study of Ad26.COV2.S vaccination and SARS-CoV-2 variants. Germline V gives CDR1 MNHEY, CDR2 SVGAGI. V shed 10 bases and J shed 0 bases, with 19 bases lying between them. This CDR3 has 15 amino acids. The table came from immunoSEQ multiplex PCR; TCRdb's copy has only in-frame clones and leaves some out. In the table there are around 320,000 clones, around four fifths of which are singletons. The treatment: 19 received Ad26.COV2.S at low or high dose, single or two shots; about 5 received placebo; per-sample allocation not given. Vaccine and placebo recipients were sampled on day 63 after the first injection.

This specimen was peripheral blood, taken in a trial of Ad26.COV2.S vaccine versus placebo. The gene calls are TRBV6-5 and TRBJ2-7, with a possible D match to TRBD1 (5 bases). The TCR sequence derives from a person between 18 and 59 years old who received the Ad26.COV2.S COVID-19 vaccine or a placebo. CDR3 protein: CATTDQGSSSYEQYF. CDR3 in DNA: TGTGCCACTACAGACCAGGGTTCGAGCTCCTACGAGCAGTACTTC.